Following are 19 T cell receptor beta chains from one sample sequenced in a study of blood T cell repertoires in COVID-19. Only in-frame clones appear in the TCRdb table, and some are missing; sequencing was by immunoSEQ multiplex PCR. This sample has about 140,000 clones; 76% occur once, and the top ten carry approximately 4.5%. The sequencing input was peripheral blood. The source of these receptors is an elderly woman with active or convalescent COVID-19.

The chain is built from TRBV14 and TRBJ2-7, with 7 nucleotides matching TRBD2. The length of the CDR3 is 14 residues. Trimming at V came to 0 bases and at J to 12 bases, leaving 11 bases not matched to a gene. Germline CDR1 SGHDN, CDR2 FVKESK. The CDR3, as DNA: TGTGCCAGCAGCCAAGATCTTGGGACTAAATTCCTGTACTTC. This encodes CASSQDLGTKFLYF.

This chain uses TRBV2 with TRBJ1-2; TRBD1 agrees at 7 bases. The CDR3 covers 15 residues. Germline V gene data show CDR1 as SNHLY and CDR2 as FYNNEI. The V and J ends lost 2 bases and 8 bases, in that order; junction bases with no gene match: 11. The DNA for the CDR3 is TGTGCCAGCAGTGAACTTTTGGCGACAGGGAAGGGCTACACCTTC. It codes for CASSELLATGKGYTF.

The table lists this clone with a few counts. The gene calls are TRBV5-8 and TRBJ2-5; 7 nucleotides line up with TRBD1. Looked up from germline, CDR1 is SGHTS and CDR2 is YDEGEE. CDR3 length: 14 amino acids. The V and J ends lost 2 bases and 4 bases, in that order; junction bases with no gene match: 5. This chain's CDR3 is CASSFGTVGETQYF. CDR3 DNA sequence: TGTGCCAGCAGCTTTGGGACAGTCGGAGAGACCCAGTACTTC.

The CDR3 protein is CASSTDSNSGNTIYF. In DNA, the CDR3 is TGTGCCAGCAGTACTGACAGTAACTCTGGAAACACCATATATTTT. The genes are TRBV7-6 and TRBJ1-3, with a weak D call TRBD1 (5 bases). The CDR3 spans 15 residues. V was cut by 6 bases and J by 0 bases, with 12 bases left in between. In germline, CDR1 is SGHVS, CDR2 FNYEAQ.

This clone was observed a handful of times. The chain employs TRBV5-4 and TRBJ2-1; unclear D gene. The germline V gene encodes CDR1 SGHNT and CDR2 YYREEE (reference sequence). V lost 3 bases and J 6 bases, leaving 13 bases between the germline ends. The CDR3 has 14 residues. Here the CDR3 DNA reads TGTGCCAGCAGCTCGAACTTGAACGTCAATGAGCAGTTCTTC. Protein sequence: CASSSNLNVNEQFF.

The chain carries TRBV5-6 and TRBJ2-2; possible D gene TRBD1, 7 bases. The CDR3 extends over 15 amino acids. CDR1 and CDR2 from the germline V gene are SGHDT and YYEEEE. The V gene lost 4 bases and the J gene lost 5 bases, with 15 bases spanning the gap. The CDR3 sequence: CASSGRQGGTGELFF. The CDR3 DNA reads TGTGCCAGCAGCGGGAGGCAGGGGGGTACCGGGGAGCTGTTTTTT.

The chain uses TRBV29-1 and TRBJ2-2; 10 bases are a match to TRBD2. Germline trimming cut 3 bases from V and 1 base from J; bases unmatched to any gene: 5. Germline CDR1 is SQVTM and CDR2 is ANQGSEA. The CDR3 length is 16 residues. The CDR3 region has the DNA TGCAGCGTTGATCCGGCTAGCGGGAGGAACACCGGGGAGCTGTTTTTT. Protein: CSVDPASGRNTGELFF.

This chain's CDR3 is CASRHPRTQNTEAFF. The DNA of the CDR3 is TGTGCCAGCAGACACCCCCGGACACAGAACACTGAAGCTTTCTTT. The chain has TRBV6-5 and TRBJ1-1; a possible D gene is TRBD1 (5 bases). Trimming removed 6 bases from V and 1 base from J, with 15 bases in between. Germline CDR1 and CDR2: MNHEY and SVGAGI. There are 15 residues in the CDR3.

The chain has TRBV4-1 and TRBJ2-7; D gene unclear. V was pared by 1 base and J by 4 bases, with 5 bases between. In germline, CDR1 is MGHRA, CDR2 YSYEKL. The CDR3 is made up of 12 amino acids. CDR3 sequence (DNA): TGCGCCAGCAGCCAAGTGGAGTACGAGCAGTACTTC. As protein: CASSQVEYEQYF.

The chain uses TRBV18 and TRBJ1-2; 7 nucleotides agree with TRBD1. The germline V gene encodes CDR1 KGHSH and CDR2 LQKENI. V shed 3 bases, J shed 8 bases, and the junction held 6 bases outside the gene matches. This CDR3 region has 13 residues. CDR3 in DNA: TGTGCCAGCTCACCTACAGGGGAATTCGGCTACACCTTC. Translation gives CASSPTGEFGYTF.

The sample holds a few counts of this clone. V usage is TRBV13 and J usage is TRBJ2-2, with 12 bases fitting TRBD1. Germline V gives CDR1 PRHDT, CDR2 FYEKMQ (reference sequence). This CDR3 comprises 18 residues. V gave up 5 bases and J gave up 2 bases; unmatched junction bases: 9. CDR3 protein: CASSPVGDRGHNTGELFF. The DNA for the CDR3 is TGTGCCAGCAGCCCAGTGGGGGACAGGGGGCACAACACCGGGGAGCTGTTTTTT.

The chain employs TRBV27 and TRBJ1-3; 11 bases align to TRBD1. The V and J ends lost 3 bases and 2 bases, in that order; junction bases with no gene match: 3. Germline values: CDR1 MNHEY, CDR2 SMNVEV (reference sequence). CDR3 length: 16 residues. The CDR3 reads CASSLTGQGAGNTIYF. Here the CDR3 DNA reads TGTGCCAGCAGTTTGACGGGACAGGGGGCTGGAAACACCATATATTTT.

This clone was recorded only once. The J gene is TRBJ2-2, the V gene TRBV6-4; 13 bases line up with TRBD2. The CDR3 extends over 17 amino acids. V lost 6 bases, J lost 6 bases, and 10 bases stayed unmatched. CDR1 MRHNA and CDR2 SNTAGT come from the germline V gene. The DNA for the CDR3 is TGTGCCAGCAGCCAACCTACTAGCGGGGGGGTTGCCGGGGAGCTGTTTTTT. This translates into CASSQPTSGGVAGELFF.

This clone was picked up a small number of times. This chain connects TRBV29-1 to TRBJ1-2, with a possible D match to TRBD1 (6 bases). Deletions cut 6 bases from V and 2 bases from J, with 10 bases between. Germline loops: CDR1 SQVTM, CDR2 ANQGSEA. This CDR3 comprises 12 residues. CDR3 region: CSVKGGNYGYTF. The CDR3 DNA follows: TGCAGCGTCAAGGGGGGGAACTATGGCTACACCTTC.

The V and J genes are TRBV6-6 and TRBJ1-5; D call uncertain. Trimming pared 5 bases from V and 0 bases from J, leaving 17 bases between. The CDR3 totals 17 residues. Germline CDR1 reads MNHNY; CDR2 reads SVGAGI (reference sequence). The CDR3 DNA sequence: TGTGCCAGCAGTCCTGGACTGCTTATTAATAGCAATCAGCCCCAGCATTTT. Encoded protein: CASSPGLLINSNQPQHF.

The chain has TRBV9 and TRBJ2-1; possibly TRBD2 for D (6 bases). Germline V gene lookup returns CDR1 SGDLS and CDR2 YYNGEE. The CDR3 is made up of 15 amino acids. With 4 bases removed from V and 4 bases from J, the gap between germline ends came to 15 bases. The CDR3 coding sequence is TGTGCCAGCAGCTCAAGGTTAGCGGAGTACAATGAGCAGTTCTTC. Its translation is CASSSRLAEYNEQFF.

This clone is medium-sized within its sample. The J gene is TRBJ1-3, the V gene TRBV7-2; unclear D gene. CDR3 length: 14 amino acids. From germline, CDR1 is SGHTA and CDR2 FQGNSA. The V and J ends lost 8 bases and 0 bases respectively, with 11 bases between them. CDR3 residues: CASGEGRSGNTIYF. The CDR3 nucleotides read TGTGCCAGCGGGGAGGGTCGCTCTGGAAACACCATATATTTT.

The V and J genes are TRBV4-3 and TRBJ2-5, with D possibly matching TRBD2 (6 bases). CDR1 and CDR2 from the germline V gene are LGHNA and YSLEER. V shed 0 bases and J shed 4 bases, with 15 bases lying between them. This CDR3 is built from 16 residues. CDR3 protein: CASSQENGGEGETQYF. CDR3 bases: TGCGCCAGCAGCCAAGAGAACGGGGGAGAGGGAGAGACCCAGTACTTC.

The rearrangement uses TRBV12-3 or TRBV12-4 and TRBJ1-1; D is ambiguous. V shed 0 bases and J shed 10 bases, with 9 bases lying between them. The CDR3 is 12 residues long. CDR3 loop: CASSLAPGRAFF. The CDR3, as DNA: TGTGCCAGCAGTTTAGCGCCTGGGAGAGCTTTCTTT.